The rows below give T cell receptor beta chains drawn from one sample of a study of T cells in Graves' hyperthyroidism and ophthalmopathy. TCRdb reprocessed the multiplex PCR reads via MiXCR and lists one record per CDR3 protein. The sample holds almost 600,000 distinct CDR3 sequences, 46% seen once. The sequenced sample consisted of peripheral blood or thyroid tissue (not recorded which). The receptors were sampled from a young woman with Graves' hyperthyroidism. Both conserved end residues are part of each CDR3. D genes are given only for firm matches. Not every row has a clone size; where given, it reads once, few, many or a size class.

cdr3_length,j_call,d_call,v_call,clone_size,cdr3_aa,cdr3_nt
16,TRBJ2-2,-,TRBV24-1,-,CATSPRSRTNTGELFF,TGTGCCACCAGCCCCAGGTCGCGGACGAACACCGGGGAGCTGTTTTTT
13,TRBJ2-7,-,TRBV6-2/TRBV6-3,many,CASSYPPLVEQYF,TGTGCCAGCAGTTACCCCCCACTCGTCGAGCAGTACTTC
16,TRBJ2-5,-,TRBV6-4,-,CASSDPQGGTEDERFF,TGTGCCAGCAGTGACCCCCAGGGCGGGACCGAAGATGAGCGGTTCTTC
16,TRBJ2-7,-,TRBV6-2/TRBV6-3,few,CASSYPLGTGGYEQYF,TGTGCCAGCAGTTACCCACTGGGCACCGGCGGATACGAGCAGTACTTC
14,TRBJ1-6,-,TRBV2,-,CASRGTSGRSPLHF,TGTGCCAGCAGGGGGACTAGCGGGAGATCCCCCCTCCACTTT
12,TRBJ1-2,TRBD1,TRBV25-1,-,CASVRTGIGYTF,TGTGCCAGCGTGCGGACAGGGATCGGCTACACCTTC
14,TRBJ2-3,TRBD2,TRBV20-1,few,CSAILALRGDTQYF,TGCAGTGCTATACTAGCGCTGAGAGGAGATACGCAGTATTTT
13,TRBJ2-5,-,TRBV12-3/TRBV12-4,many,CASTGLARETQYF,TGTGCCAGCACCGGCCTGGCAAGGGAGACCCAGTACTTC
14,TRBJ1-2,TRBD1,TRBV13,-,CASSEGQENYGYTF,TGTGCCAGCAGCGAGGGACAGGAGAACTATGGCTACACCTTC
12,TRBJ1-1,-,TRBV4-1,many,CASSRDGGEAFF,TGCGCCAGCAGCCGAGACGGGGGGGAAGCTTTCTTT
16,TRBJ2-7,TRBD2,TRBV29-1,many,CSARSPLGTSSYEQYF,TGCAGCGCCCGCAGTCCGTTGGGGACTAGCTCTTACGAGCAGTACTTC